This TCR beta chain emerged from a study of identical twins. Study-level findings and limits: Memory repertoires showed no such pattern, whereas abundant cord blood beta clonotypes carried fewer insertions.

TCRdb fed the 5' RACE reads into MiXCR, producing one record per CDR3 protein. The table records under 400,000 distinct CDR3 sequences, approximately 8.7% of them present only once. For this clonotype: Its antigen is unidentified.

The CDR3 covers 14 residues. With 3 bases removed from V and 8 bases from J, the gap between germline ends came to 16 bases. Germline V gene sequence: CDR1 KGHSH, CDR2 LQKENI. Sequencing was performed on naive T cells sorted from blood. The sequence was collected from a woman aged 50 to 65 in good health. The J gene is TRBJ1-2, the V gene TRBV18; D perhaps matches TRBD1 (5 bases). CDR3 in amino acids: CASSPPAQGHGYTF. CDR3 coding DNA: TGTGCCAGCTCACCCCCGGCGCAGGGCCACGGCTACACCTTC.